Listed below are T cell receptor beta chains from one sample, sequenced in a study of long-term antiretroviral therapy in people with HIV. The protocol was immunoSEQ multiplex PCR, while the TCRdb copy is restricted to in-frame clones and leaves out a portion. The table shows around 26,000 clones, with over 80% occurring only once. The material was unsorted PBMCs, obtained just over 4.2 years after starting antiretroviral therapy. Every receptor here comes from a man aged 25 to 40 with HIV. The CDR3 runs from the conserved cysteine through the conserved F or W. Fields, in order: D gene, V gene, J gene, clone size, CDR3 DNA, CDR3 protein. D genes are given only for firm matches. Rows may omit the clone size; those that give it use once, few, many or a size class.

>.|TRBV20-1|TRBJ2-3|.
TGCAGTGCAAGGCGGGGCGATACGCAGTATTTT
CSARRGDTQYF
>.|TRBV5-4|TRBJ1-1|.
TGTGCCAGCAGCCCCCTTTTCGGCAGGGAGAACACTGAAGCTTTCTTT
CASSPLFGRENTEAFF
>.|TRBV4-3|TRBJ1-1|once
TGCGCCAGCAGCCAAACAGGGAACACTGAAGCTTTCTTT
CASSQTGNTEAFF
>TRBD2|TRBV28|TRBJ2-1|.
TGTGCCAGCAGCCTCGGACTAGCGCACGCCTCCTACAATGAGCAGTTCTTC
CASSLGLAHASYNEQFF
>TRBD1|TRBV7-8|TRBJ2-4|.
TGTGCCAGCAGCCTCACAGGGGGGTGGCCACTAGCCAAAAACATTCAGTACTTC
CASSLTGGWPLAKNIQYF
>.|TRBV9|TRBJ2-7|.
TGTGCCAGCACTCACGGCCGTTACGAGCAGTACTTC
CASTHGRYEQYF
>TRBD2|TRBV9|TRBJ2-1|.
TGTGCCAGCAGCGTAGACGGGGGGTACAATGAGCAGTTCTTC
CASSVDGGYNEQFF
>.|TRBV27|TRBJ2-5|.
TGTGCCAGCAGTTTAATAGGGGGACGAGAGACCCAGTACTTC
CASSLIGGRETQYF
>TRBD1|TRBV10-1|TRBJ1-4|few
TGCGCCATATACAGGGGTAGTAGGAAACTGTTTTTT
CAIYRGSRKLFF
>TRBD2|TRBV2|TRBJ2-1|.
TGTGCCAGCAGGAGGACTAGCGGGGGGGCGAACAATGAGCAGTTCTTC
CASRRTSGGANNEQFF
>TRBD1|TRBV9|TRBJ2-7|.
TGTGCCAGCAGCCGGGGACAGGGGCCAACCTACGAGCAGTACTTC
CASSRGQGPTYEQYF
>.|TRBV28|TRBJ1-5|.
TGTGCCAGCAGGAGCGCAGGCTTTACTAGCAATCAGCCCCAGCATTTT
CASRSAGFTSNQPQHF
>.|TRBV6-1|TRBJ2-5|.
TGTGCCAGCAGTGGGGAAATAGGGGGAGGGGAGACCCAGTACTTC
CASSGEIGGGETQYF
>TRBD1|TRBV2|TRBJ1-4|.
TGTGCCAGCAGCCGGGACAGGGTTAATGAAAAACTGTTTTTT
CASSRDRVNEKLFF
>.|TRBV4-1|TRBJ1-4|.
TGCGCCAGCAGCCAAAAAACTCCGACCGCTAATGAAAAACTGTTTTTT
CASSQKTPTANEKLFF
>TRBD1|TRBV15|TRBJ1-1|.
TGTGCCACCAGCAGGGAACAGGGGTTCACTGAAGCTTTCTTT
CATSREQGFTEAFF
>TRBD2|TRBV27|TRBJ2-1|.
TGTGCCAGCAGTTTAGCGGGGGGGCAGGCGAACGAGCAGTTCTTC
CASSLAGGQANEQFF
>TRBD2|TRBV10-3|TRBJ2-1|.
TGTGCCATCAGTGGGGGGACTAGCGGGGGGGCCCCTTACAATGAGCAGTTCTTC
CAISGGTSGGAPYNEQFF
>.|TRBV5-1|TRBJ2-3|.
TGCGCCAGCAGCTTGGCGAATACGCAGTATTTT
CASSLANTQYF
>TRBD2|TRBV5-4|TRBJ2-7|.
TGTGCCAGCAGCTTGCTAGCGGGCTCCTACGAGCAGTACTTC
CASSLLAGSYEQYF
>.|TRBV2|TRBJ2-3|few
TGTGCCAGCGGCGGACTAAGCGGGTATAGCACAGATACGCAGTATTTT
CASGGLSGYSTDTQYF
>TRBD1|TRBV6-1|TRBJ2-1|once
TGTGCCAGCAGCCCGGGGACAGGGGGCAATGAGCAGTTCTTC
CASSPGTGGNEQFF
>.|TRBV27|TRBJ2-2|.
TGTGCCAGCAGTGCATTCAGGGGGACTGGCGGGGAGCTGTTTTTT
CASSAFRGTGGELFF
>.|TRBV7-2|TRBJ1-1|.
TGTGCCAGCAGCTCCTTCGCGGGACGGAACACTGAAGCTTTCTTT
CASSSFAGRNTEAFF
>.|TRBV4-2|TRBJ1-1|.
TGTGCCAGCAGCCCCCTGGGACTGGGATCTGAAGCTTTCTTT
CASSPLGLGSEAFF
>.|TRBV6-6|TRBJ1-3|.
TGTGCCAGCAGTTGGCCGGGGAACCCGGCGGACACCATATATTTT
CASSWPGNPADTIYF
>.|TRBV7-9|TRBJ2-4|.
TGTGCCAGCAGCCCTCCGGGACTAGCCAAAAACATTCAGTACTTC
CASSPPGLAKNIQYF
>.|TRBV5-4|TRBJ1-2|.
TGTGCCAGCAGCTTGACAGGGTCTGACTATGGCTACACCTTC
CASSLTGSDYGYTF